One sample yielded the 27 T cell receptor beta chains listed below, sequenced in a study of T cell responses to AZD1222 COVID-19 vaccine. The assay was immunoSEQ multiplex PCR, and TCRdb's table has in-frame clones only and misses some. The table shows fewer than 200,000 clones, with approximately 90% occurring only once. This material consisted of peripheral blood, taken on day 0 of AZD1222 vaccination. Receptors were obtained from an adult in good health.

V and J are TRBV7-8 and TRBJ1-1, with D perhaps TRBD1 (5 bases). The CDR3 covers 17 residues. Trimming took off 5 bases at V and 1 base at J, with 20 bases between the two ends. Germline CDR1 SGHVS, CDR2 FQNEAQ. This CDR3 is CASSPMEGRRGNTEAFF. The CDR3 DNA reads as TGTGCCAGCAGCCCGATGGAGGGACGGAGAGGGAACACTGAAGCTTTCTTT.

The chain has TRBV19 and TRBJ1-2; weak D call: TRBD1 (6 bases). The CDR3 contains 16 residues. Germline loops: CDR1 LNHDA, CDR2 SQIVND (reference sequence). Trimming took off 2 bases at V and 4 bases at J, with 17 bases between the two ends. CDR3 nucleotides: TGTGCCAGTAGTATATTTGGGGGCGGCAGCGTCTATGGCTACACCTTC. Translating gives CASSIFGGGSVYGYTF. Complete variable domain (other parts from reference TRBV19 and TRBJ1-2): DGGITQSPKYLFRKEGQNVTLSCEQNLNHDAMYWYRQDPGQGLRLIYYSQIVNDFQKGDIAEGYSVSREKKESFPLTVTSAQKNPTAFYLCASSIFGGGSVYGYTFGSGTRLTVV.

The chain has TRBV7-2 and TRBJ1-5; TRBD1 matches 7 bases. Unmatched junction bases numbered 9, after V lost 5 bases and J lost 5 bases. CDR1 SGHTA and CDR2 FQGNSA come from the germline V gene. This CDR3 is 15 amino acids long. The CDR3: CASSQQQGRDQPQHF. The CDR3 DNA follows: TGTGCCAGCAGCCAACAACAGGGGAGGGATCAGCCCCAGCATTTT.

The chain has TRBV27 and TRBJ1-5; a possible D gene is TRBD1 (5 bases). With 2 bases removed from V and 0 bases from J, the gap between germline ends came to 5 bases. The CDR3 totals 14 residues. In germline, CDR1 is MNHEY, CDR2 SMNVEV (reference sequence). CDR3 sequence reads: CASSLGGSNQPQHF. DNA of the CDR3: TGTGCCAGCAGTTTAGGGGGTAGCAATCAGCCCCAGCATTTT.

The chain employs TRBV18 and TRBJ2-2; D not resolved. The CDR3 totals 13 residues. In germline, CDR1 is KGHSH, CDR2 LQKENI. V lost 3 bases to trimming and J lost 5 bases, with 7 bases between them. CDR3 DNA sequence: TGTGCCAGCTCACCCCGCGGAACCGGGGAGCTGTTTTTT. Protein product: CASSPRGTGELFF.

The gene calls are TRBV5-4 and TRBJ2-3; TRBD2 might be the D (6 bases). V lost 5 bases to trimming and J lost 0 bases, with 19 bases between them. Germline V gene sequence: CDR1 SGHNT, CDR2 YYREEE (reference sequence). The CDR3 is made up of 17 amino acids. Written as DNA, the CDR3 is TGTGCCAGCAGACCCGGGGGTAGCGGAGCTAGCACAGATACGCAGTATTTT. The encoded protein is CASRPGGSGASTDTQYF.

The J gene is TRBJ1-1, the V gene TRBV6-5; D gene unclear. Trimming stripped 8 bases from V and 2 bases from J, with 9 bases between. Germline-derived CDR1 and CDR2 are MNHEY and SVGAGI. CDR3 length: 12 residues. The CDR3 coding sequence is TGTGCCAGCTGGTCCAGTAACACTGAAGCTTTCTTT. As protein: CASWSSNTEAFF.

About this clone: One junction end disagrees with the germline gene, perhaps due to a read error. The chain is built from TRBV18 and TRBJ2-7; D gene ambiguous. Germline V CDR1 and CDR2: KGHSH, LQKENI. The CDR3 spans 15 residues. The CDR3 spells CASSPVGRNSHEQYF. CDR3 nucleotide sequence: TGTGCCAGCTCACCCGTCGGACGCAACTCCCACGAGCAGTACTTC.

The chain carries TRBV7-2 and TRBJ2-5; 10 positions agree with TRBD2. Germline V gene sequence: CDR1 SGHTA, CDR2 FQGNSA. V lost 8 bases, J lost 5 bases, and 8 bases stayed unmatched. CDR3 length equals 14 residues. CDR3 bases: TGTGCCAGCTCCACGGGACTAGCGCCGGAGACCCAGTACTTC. This translates into CASSTGLAPETQYF.

This clone occurred once. DNA for the CDR3: TGTGCCATCAGTGAGTCGCGGGACAGCTATGGCTACACCTTC. This gives the protein CAISESRDSYGYTF. V and J are TRBV10-3 and TRBJ1-2; 7 bases map to TRBD1. V dropped 0 bases and J dropped 4; count of bases not matched to a gene: 2. Germline V gene lookup returns CDR1 ENHRY and CDR2 SYGVKD. There are 14 residues in the CDR3.

CDR3 residues: CATSPETNYGYTF. In DNA form, the CDR3 reads TGTGCCACCAGCCCCGAAACTAACTATGGCTACACCTTC. The V and J genes are TRBV24-1 and TRBJ1-2; D not certain. Germline V gives CDR1 KGHDR, CDR2 SFDVKD. The germline V and J ends were trimmed by 7 bases and 0 bases, with 8 bases remaining between them. This CDR3 spans 13 amino acids.

A few counts support this clone. The rearrangement links TRBV19 to TRBJ2-3, with 7 positions matching TRBD2. This CDR3 has 15 amino acids. Trimming took 2 bases from V and 2 from J; bases not matched to a gene: 4. The germline V gene encodes CDR1 LNHDA and CDR2 SQIVND (reference sequence). For the CDR3, the DNA is TGTGCCAGTAGTATATGGACTAGAGACACAGATACGCAGTATTTT. As protein: CASSIWTRDTDTQYF.

CDR3 nucleotide sequence: TGTGCCAGCAGTTTTGGGTACGAGCAGTACTTC. This encodes CASSFGYEQYF. The rearrangement links TRBV12-3 or TRBV12-4 to TRBJ2-7; no firm D call. CDR3 size: 11 residues. Trimming took off 3 bases at V and 4 bases at J, with 4 bases between the two ends.

This chain links TRBV6-5 with TRBJ1-2; possible D gene TRBD1, 5 bases. The CDR3 spans 15 residues. V was trimmed by 0 bases and J by 5 bases, leaving 13 bases between them. The germline gives CDR1 MNHEY, CDR2 SVGAGI. CDR3 in amino acids: CASSYSQGLGYGYTF. In DNA, the CDR3 is TGTGCCAGCAGTTACTCGCAGGGTCTGGGGTATGGCTACACCTTC.

This chain joins TRBV7-2 and TRBJ1-6; D is possibly TRBD1 (5 bases). The CDR3 contains 16 residues. The ends were cut back, 0 bases at V and 6 bases at J, with 12 bases in the middle. Germline CDR1 and CDR2: SGHTA and FQGNSA. CDR3 DNA: TGTGCCAGCAGCTTAGCCCAGCAGGGTGGTAATTCACCCCTCCACTTT. Protein product: CASSLAQQGGNSPLHF.

The chain joins TRBV5-4 to TRBJ1-4, with unresolved D. The ends were cut back, 4 bases at V and 0 bases at J, with 7 bases in the middle. The CDR3 covers 14 residues. Germline V gene sequence: CDR1 SGHNT, CDR2 YYREEE (reference sequence). The CDR3 here is CASSHSATNEKLFF. The CDR3 DNA reads as TGTGCCAGCAGCCACAGCGCAACTAATGAAAAACTGTTTTTT.

The gene calls are TRBV30 and TRBJ1-5; D is uncertain. The germline V and J ends were trimmed by 1 base and 3 bases, with 7 bases remaining between them. The CDR3 covers 13 residues. Germline-derived CDR1 and CDR2 are GTSNPN and SVGIG (reference sequence). In DNA, the CDR3 is TGTGCCTGGAGTGAATTATACAATCAGCCCCAGCATTTT. Protein: CAWSELYNQPQHF. The whole variable domain, remainder taken from reference TRBV30 and TRBJ1-5, is SQTIHQWPATLVQPVGSPLSLECTVEGTSNPNLYWYRQAAGRGLQLLFYSVGIGQISSEVPQNLSASRPQDRQFILSSKKLLLSDSGFYLCAWSELYNQPQHFGDGTRLSIL.

J is TRBJ1-3 and V is TRBV2; D may be TRBD1 (6 bases). Germline V gives CDR1 SNHLY, CDR2 FYNNEI. V was shortened by 2 bases and J by 1 base, with 15 bases between the two germline ends. CDR3 length: 17 amino acids. CDR3 nucleotide sequence: TGTGCCAGCAGTGAATCAGGGGTCTGGGGTTCTGGAAACACCATATATTTT. This gives the protein CASSESGVWGSGNTIYF.

The chain joins TRBV5-1 to TRBJ2-5; TRBD2 is a possible D gene (5 bases). The ends were cut back, 4 bases at V and 5 bases at J, with 21 bases in the middle. Germline V gene lookup returns CDR1 SGHRS and CDR2 YFSETQ. The CDR3 runs 16 residues. The chain's CDR3 is CASSPGDSRGYETQYF. CDR3 sequence (DNA): TGCGCCAGCAGCCCCGGAGATTCGCGAGGGTATGAGACCCAGTACTTC.

This clone has a single count. The chain employs TRBV28 and TRBJ2-2; 7 positions agree with TRBD1. V gave up 6 bases and J gave up 7 bases; unmatched junction bases: 11. Germline V gene sequence: CDR1 MDHEN, CDR2 SYDVKM. The CDR3 covers 15 residues. CDR3 protein: CASRPPGQVIGELFF. The DNA of the CDR3 is TGTGCCAGCAGACCCCCCGGACAGGTAATCGGGGAGCTGTTTTTT.

This sequence joins TRBV7-2 and TRBJ1-2; D gene uncertain. Trimming took off 2 bases at V and 8 bases at J, with 12 bases between the two ends. The CDR3 totals 13 residues. Germline V gene lookup returns CDR1 SGHTA and CDR2 FQGNSA. CDR3 protein: CASSLSAVKGYTF. The CDR3 DNA is TGTGCCAGCAGCTTAAGCGCAGTCAAAGGCTACACCTTC. Complete variable domain (other parts from reference TRBV7-2 and TRBJ1-2): GAGVSQSPSNKVTEKGKDVELRCDPISGHTALYWYRQSLGQGLEFLIYFQGNSAPDKSGLPSDRFSAERTGGSVSTLTIQRTQQEDSAVYLCASSLSAVKGYTFGSGTRLTVV.

This clone was seen once. The rearrangement joins TRBV5-1 to TRBJ2-2, with a tentative D call TRBD1 (5 bases). This CDR3 comprises 15 residues. The germline V and J ends were trimmed by 0 bases and 3 bases, with 9 bases remaining between them. Germline loops: CDR1 SGHRS, CDR2 YFSETQ. Here the CDR3 reads CASSLEQDYTGELFF. For the CDR3, the DNA is TGCGCCAGCAGCTTGGAACAGGATTACACCGGGGAGCTGTTTTTT.

The chain combines TRBV27 with TRBJ2-2, with a tentative D call TRBD2 (6 bases). The germline V gene encodes CDR1 MNHEY and CDR2 SMNVEV (reference sequence). Trimming took off 5 bases at V and 6 bases at J, with 22 bases between the two ends. CDR3 length: 17 residues. CDR3 nucleotides: TGTGCCAGCAGTCTTTTTATCGGGACTGGTGGGCCCGGGGAGCTGTTTTTT. Its translation is CASSLFIGTGGPGELFF.

The V gene is TRBV30, the J gene TRBJ1-2, with D possibly being TRBD1 (6 bases). CDR3 length: 13 residues. Germline loops: CDR1 GTSNPN, CDR2 SVGIG (reference sequence). Trimming took 2 bases from V and 4 from J, leaving 11 bases between them. Written as DNA, the CDR3 is TGTGCCTGGAGTCCGGGGGCGGGCTATGGCTACACCTTC. Protein product: CAWSPGAGYGYTF.

This chain joins TRBV4-1 and TRBJ2-5; 9 bases match TRBD2. Germline assignment: CDR1 MGHRA and CDR2 YSYEKL. The CDR3 totals 16 residues. The trim removed 1 base at V and 1 base at J, leaving 4 bases unmatched. The CDR3 bases are TGCGCCAGCAGCCAAGTTTATAGCGGGGGCCAAGAGACCCAGTACTTC. Translating gives CASSQVYSGGQETQYF.

J is TRBJ2-7 and V is TRBV9, with D tentatively TRBD1 (6 bases). The CDR3 has 14 residues. V was cut by 0 bases and J by 6 bases, with 13 bases left in between. Germline V gene sequence: CDR1 SGDLS, CDR2 YYNGEE. The CDR3 DNA follows: TGTGCCAGCAGCGTAGTTAGGGAAGGGGGCGAGCAGTACTTC. Its protein is CASSVVREGGEQYF.

The rearrangement uses TRBV9 and TRBJ2-1; 7 bases line up with TRBD1. Germline loops: CDR1 SGDLS, CDR2 YYNGEE. This CDR3 has 17 amino acids. With V trimmed by 0 bases and J by 0 bases, 6 bases remained unmatched. Written as DNA, the CDR3 is TGTGCCAGCAGCGTAGCCTCCGGGACAGCCTCCTACAATGAGCAGTTCTTC. As protein: CASSVASGTASYNEQFF.